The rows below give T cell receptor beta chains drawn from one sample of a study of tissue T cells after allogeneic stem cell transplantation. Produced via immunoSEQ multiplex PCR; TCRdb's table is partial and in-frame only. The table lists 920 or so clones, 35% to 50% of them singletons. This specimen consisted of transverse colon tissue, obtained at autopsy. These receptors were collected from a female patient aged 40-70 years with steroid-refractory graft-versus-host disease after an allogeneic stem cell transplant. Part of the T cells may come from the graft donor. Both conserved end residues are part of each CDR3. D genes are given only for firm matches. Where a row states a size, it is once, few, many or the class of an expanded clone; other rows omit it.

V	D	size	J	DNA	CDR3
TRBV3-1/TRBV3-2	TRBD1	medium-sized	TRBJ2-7	TGTGCCAGCAGCCAAGTTAGCCCGGGACAGGTCCCAGGCCATTCCTACGAGCAGTACTTC	CASSQVSPGQVPGHSYEQYF
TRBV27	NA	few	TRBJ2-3	TGTGCCAGCAGTTTCCTGACTAGCACAGATACGCAGTATTTT	CASSFLTSTDTQYF
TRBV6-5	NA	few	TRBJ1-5	TGTGCCAGCAGTTACTCCGGCAGAAGCAATCAGCCCCAGCATTTT	CASSYSGRSNQPQHF
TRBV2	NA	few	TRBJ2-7	TGTGCCAGCAGGGAGACAGACTTGAGCTCCTACGAGCAGTACTTC	CASRETDLSSYEQYF
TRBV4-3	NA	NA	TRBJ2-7	TGCGCCAGCAGCCAAGATCAGGACAGCCCTTACGAGCAGTACTTC	CASSQDQDSPYEQYF
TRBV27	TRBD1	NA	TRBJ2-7	TGTGCCAGCAGTTTGATGACAGGGGTCTACGAGCAGTACTTC	CASSLMTGVYEQYF
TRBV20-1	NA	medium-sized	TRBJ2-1	TGCAGTGCTAGAGAGGTTTGGCAGTTCTTC	CSAREVWQFF
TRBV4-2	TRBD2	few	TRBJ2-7	TGTGCCAGCAGCCTTTTAAGCGGGGGTACTTTCTACGAGCAGTACTTC	CASSLLSGGTFYEQYF
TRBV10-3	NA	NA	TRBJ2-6	TGTGCCATCAAGCACACCAGCTCTGGGGCCAACGTCCTGACTTTC	CAIKHTSSGANVLTF
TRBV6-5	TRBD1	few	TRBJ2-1	TGTGCCTCAGGCCCGGGACAGTCCTACAATGAGCAGTTCTTC	CASGPGQSYNEQFF
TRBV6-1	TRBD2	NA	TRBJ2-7	TGTGCCAGCAGTGATAGCGGGGCTTCATACGAGCAGTACTTC	CASSDSGASYEQYF
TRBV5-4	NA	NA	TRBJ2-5	TGTGCCAGCAGCGGAGGCCTTCCGGGCCAAGAGACCCAGTACTTC	CASSGGLPGQETQYF
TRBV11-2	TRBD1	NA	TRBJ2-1	TGTGCCAGCAGGAGGATAAGGACAGGGAGGTACAATGAGCAGTTCTTC	CASRRIRTGRYNEQFF
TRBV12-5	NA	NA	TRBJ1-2	TGTGCTAGTGGTTTGCCCCCACATGATGGCTACACCTTC	CASGLPPHDGYTF
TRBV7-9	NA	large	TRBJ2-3	TGTGCCAGCAGCCTTGCCGCAGGGATGACAGATACGCAGTATTTT	CASSLAAGMTDTQYF
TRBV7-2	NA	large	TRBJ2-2	TGTGCCAGCAGCCCCCGTTGGGAGGCCGCTGGGGAGCTGTTTTTT	CASSPRWEAAGELFF
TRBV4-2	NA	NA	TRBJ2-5	TGTGCCAGCAGCCAAGTTGGCAGTCAAGAGACCCAGTACTTC	CASSQVGSQETQYF
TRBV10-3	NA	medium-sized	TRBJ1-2	TGTGCCATCAGTGACTCCCGGGGTTATGGCTACACCTTC	CAISDSRGYGYTF